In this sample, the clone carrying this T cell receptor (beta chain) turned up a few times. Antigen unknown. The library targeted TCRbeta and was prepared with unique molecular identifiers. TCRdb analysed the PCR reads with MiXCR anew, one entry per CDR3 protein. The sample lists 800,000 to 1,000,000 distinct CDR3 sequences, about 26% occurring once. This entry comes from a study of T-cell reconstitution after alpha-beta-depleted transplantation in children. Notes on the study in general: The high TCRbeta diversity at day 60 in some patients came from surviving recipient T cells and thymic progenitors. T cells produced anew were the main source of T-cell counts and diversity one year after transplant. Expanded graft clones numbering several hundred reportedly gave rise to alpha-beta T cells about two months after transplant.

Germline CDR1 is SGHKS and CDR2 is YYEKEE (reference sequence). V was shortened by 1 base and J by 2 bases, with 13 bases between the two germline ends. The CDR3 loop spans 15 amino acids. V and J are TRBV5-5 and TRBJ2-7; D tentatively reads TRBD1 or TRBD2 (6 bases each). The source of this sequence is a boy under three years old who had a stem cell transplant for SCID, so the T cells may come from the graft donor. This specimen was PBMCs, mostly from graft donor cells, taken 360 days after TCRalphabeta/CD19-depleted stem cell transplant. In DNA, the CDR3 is TGTGCCAGCAGCTTGAACCAGGGGAGGACCTACGAGCAGTACTTC. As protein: CASSLNQGRTYEQYF.